This T cell receptor (beta chain) is drawn from a study of control samples from healthy donors and cancer patients. Clones were read by immunoSEQ multiplex PCR, and TCRdb kept only the in-frame ones, dropping some. The sample holds fewer than 95,000 clones; approximately 89% are singletons and the top ten take roughly 20%. Germline V gene lookup returns CDR1 SGHNT and CDR2 YYREEE (reference sequence). The CDR3 runs to 16 residues. V gave up 3 bases and J gave up 4 bases, with 19 bases separating them. The sequence came from a man aged 30-40 years in good health. Sequenced sample: blood. The rearrangement links TRBV5-4 to TRBJ1-2; D remains ambiguous. CDR3 region: CASSSGLEWLGYGYTF. The CDR3 nucleotides are TGTGCCAGCAGCTCTGGGCTAGAGTGGCTTGGCTATGGCTACACCTTC.